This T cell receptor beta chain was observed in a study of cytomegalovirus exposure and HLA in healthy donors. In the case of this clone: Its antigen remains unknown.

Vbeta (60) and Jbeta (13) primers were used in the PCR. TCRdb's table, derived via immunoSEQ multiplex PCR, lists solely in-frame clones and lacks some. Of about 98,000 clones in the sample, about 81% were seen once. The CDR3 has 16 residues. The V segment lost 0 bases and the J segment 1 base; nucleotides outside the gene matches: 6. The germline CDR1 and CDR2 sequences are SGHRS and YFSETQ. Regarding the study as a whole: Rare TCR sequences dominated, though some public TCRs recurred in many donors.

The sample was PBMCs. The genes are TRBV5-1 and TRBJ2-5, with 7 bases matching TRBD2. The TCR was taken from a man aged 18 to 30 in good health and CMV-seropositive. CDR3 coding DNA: TGCGCCAGCAGCTTGGGGGGGACTAACCTCCAAGAGACCCAGTACTTC. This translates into CASSLGGTNLQETQYF.